One and the same sample provided the 10 T cell receptor beta chains below, sequenced in a study of blood T cell repertoires in COVID-19. TCRdb keeps only in-frame clones here, not all; method: immunoSEQ multiplex PCR. The sample yields around 300,000 clones, approximately 90% seen once. Sequenced material: peripheral blood. Every receptor here comes from a man younger than 35 with active or convalescent COVID-19.

This clone appeared once. V is TRBV27 and J is TRBJ1-2; 9 nucleotides match TRBD1. From germline, CDR1 is MNHEY and CDR2 SMNVEV (reference sequence). The CDR3 has 17 residues. V lost 5 bases, J lost 0 bases, and 10 bases stayed unmatched. In nucleotides, the CDR3 is TGTGCCAGCAGTCCCCGGACAGGGGTGTTTGCTAACTATGGCTACACCTTC. Its protein product is CASSPRTGVFANYGYTF.

The DNA for the CDR3 is TGCGCCAGCAGTGAGTCTTACTCTTCCGAGCAGTACTTC. Translating gives CASSESYSSEQYF. J is TRBJ2-7 and V is TRBV10-1; D uncertain. The CDR3 is 13 residues long. The germline V and J ends were trimmed by 0 bases and 6 bases, with 9 bases remaining between them. Germline CDR1 and CDR2: WNHNN and SYGVQD (reference sequence).

The gene calls are TRBV27 and TRBJ2-1; the D gene is possibly TRBD1 (6 bases). The CDR3 runs 13 residues. Germline CDR1 reads MNHEY; CDR2 reads SMNVEV (reference sequence). Trimming took 5 bases from V and 4 from J, leaving 9 bases between them. The CDR3, as DNA: TGTGCCAGCAGTAGTGGACAGTACAATGAGCAGTTCTTC. Its translation is CASSSGQYNEQFF.

This chain connects TRBV5-6 to TRBJ2-7, with 10 positions matching TRBD2. The CDR3 sequence is 13 residues long. From germline, CDR1 is SGHDT and CDR2 YYEEEE. V lost 6 bases, J lost 3 bases, and 3 bases stayed unmatched. DNA of the CDR3: TGTGCCAGCAAAAGGACTAGCGGCTACGAGCAGTACTTC. The encoded protein is CASKRTSGYEQYF.

The chain combines TRBV19 with TRBJ2-7; TRBD2 agrees at 9 bases. Trimming removed 5 bases from V and 4 bases from J; junction bases left unmatched: 9. The CDR3 sequence is 15 residues long. CDR1 and CDR2 from the germline V gene are LNHDA and SQIVND (reference sequence). The CDR3 loop is CASSRTSDNFYEQYF. The DNA of the CDR3 is TGTGCCAGTAGTCGGACTAGCGATAACTTTTACGAGCAGTACTTC.

V and J are TRBV9 and TRBJ2-7; 7 bases agree with TRBD1. Trimming removed 0 bases from V and 6 bases from J; junction bases left unmatched: 3. In germline, CDR1 is SGDLS, CDR2 YYNGEE. The length of the CDR3 is 13 residues. CDR3 nucleotide sequence: TGTGCCAGCAGCGTAGGAGGGGGCTCCGAGCAGTACTTC. It yields the protein CASSVGGGSEQYF.

CDR3 in amino acids: CASTQGADQPQHF. CDR3 in DNA: TGTGCCAGCACGCAGGGGGCAGATCAGCCCCAGCATTTT. The chain has TRBV28 and TRBJ1-5; 8 nucleotides align to TRBD1. This CDR3 has 13 residues. The germline CDR1 and CDR2 sequences are MDHEN and SYDVKM. The V gene end was trimmed by 7 bases and the J gene end by 5 bases; junction bases not matched to a gene: 4.

The chain is built from TRBV4-2 and TRBJ2-3, with 7 bases fitting TRBD2. The germline CDR1 and CDR2 sequences are LGHNA and YNFKEQ. J lost 4 bases, V lost 0 bases, and 16 bases had no gene match. CDR3 size: 19 residues. The CDR3 nucleotides read TGTGCCAGCAGCCAAGAGGGAGGGGTCGGGGATTTTTTGCCAGATACGCAGTATTTT. The encoded protein is CASSQEGGVGDFLPDTQYF.

V usage is TRBV19 and J usage is TRBJ2-7; 8 bases line up with TRBD1. V lost 0 bases and J lost 2; bases outside the gene matches: 9. CDR3 length: 17 amino acids. Germline V gene sequence: CDR1 LNHDA, CDR2 SQIVND (reference sequence). CDR3 protein: CASSIDGNRDRPYEQYF. The DNA of the CDR3 is TGTGCCAGTAGTATAGATGGTAACCGGGACAGGCCCTACGAGCAGTACTTC.

This clone was seen only once. The rearrangement links TRBV6-5 to TRBJ2-7, with 7 bases aligning to TRBD1. Germline V gene data show CDR1 as MNHEY and CDR2 as SVGAGI. With V trimmed by 6 bases and J by 4 bases, 6 bases remained unmatched. This CDR3 is built from 13 residues. The CDR3 here is CASRLRQGYEQYF. The CDR3 DNA reads TGTGCCAGCAGGCTGCGACAGGGATACGAGCAGTACTTC.